The next 9 T cell receptor beta chains were all read from a single sample in a study of PD-1 blockade in classical Hodgkin lymphoma. Measured with immunoSEQ multiplex PCR; TCRdb has only the in-frame clones, and not every one. The sample holds 40,000 to 55,000 clones, more than 75% seen once. Time point defined: cycle 4 day 1 (C4D1), after more than 5 weeks of nivolumab. After autologous stem cell transplantation all patients relapsed, and prior brentuximab vedotin exposure differed between cohorts. Sequencing used peripheral blood mononuclear cells (PBMCs), obtained before the fourth cycle of nivolumab. Every receptor here comes from a human donor with classical Hodgkin lymphoma.

This clone is medium-sized. This CDR3 is also generated by other DNA sequences in the sample. The chain combines TRBV30 with TRBJ1-2; 11 positions match TRBD1. V lost 1 base to trimming and J lost 5 bases; unmatched junction nucleotides: 0. This CDR3 has 13 residues. Germline values: CDR1 GTSNPN, CDR2 SVGIG (reference sequence). Here the CDR3 DNA reads TGTGCCTGGAGTGGGGACAGGGGGTATGGCTACACCTTC. Translated, it gives CAWSGDRGYGYTF.

The V and J genes are TRBV14 and TRBJ1-3, with D possibly being TRBD1 (6 bases). Germline V gene data show CDR1 as SGHDN and CDR2 as FVKESK. The CDR3 covers 16 residues. V lost 4 bases, J lost 4 bases, and 17 bases lay in between. CDR3 amino acids: CASSPLPGVAGNTIYF. CDR3 DNA: TGTGCCAGCAGCCCACTTCCAGGGGTTGCAGGAAACACCATATATTTT.

The chain carries TRBV10-3 and TRBJ2-1; D perhaps matches TRBD2 (5 bases). This CDR3 comprises 11 residues. Germline V lookup: CDR1 ENHRY, CDR2 SYGVKD. V dropped 10 bases and J dropped 4 bases, with 8 bases sitting between them. CDR3 in DNA: TGTGCCACCCGGGGATACAATGAGCAGTTCTTC. Translating gives CATRGYNEQFF.

The DNA for the CDR3 is TGCAGCGCCGGCGCAGGGGAATGGGATGGCTACACCTTC. Translation: CSAGAGEWDGYTF. V and J are TRBV29-1 and TRBJ1-2; tentative D call: TRBD1 (6 bases). The CDR3 is made up of 13 amino acids. V was pared by 7 bases and J by 6 bases, with 18 bases between. Germline V gene sequence: CDR1 SQVTM, CDR2 ANQGSEA.

The V call is TRBV28, the J call TRBJ1-1, with D hard to call. The CDR3 contains 12 residues. Germline CDR1 reads MDHEN; CDR2 reads SYDVKM. The germline V and J ends were trimmed by 8 bases and 4 bases, with 11 bases remaining between them. The CDR3 loop reads CASYLRSTEAFF. CDR3 in DNA: TGTGCCAGCTACCTGAGGAGCACTGAAGCTTTCTTT.

The chain recombines TRBV7-3 with TRBJ2-2; 16 positions match TRBD2. J gave up 1 base and V 5 bases, and 16 bases lay outside the gene matches. CDR1 and CDR2 from the germline V gene are SGHTA and FQGTGA. The CDR3 is 22 residues long. The CDR3 region is CASSPYVPGLAGGPENTGELFF. CDR3 DNA: TGTGCCAGCAGCCCCTACGTCCCGGGACTAGCGGGAGGGCCGGAGAACACCGGGGAGCTGTTTTTT.

The chain is built from TRBV30 and TRBJ2-7; tentative D call: TRBD2 (5 bases). The length of the CDR3 is 15 residues. V dropped 4 bases and J dropped 2 bases, with 18 bases sitting between them. Germline CDR1 is GTSNPN and CDR2 is SVGIG (reference sequence). CDR3 loop: CAWTQGGGGPYEQYF. The CDR3 DNA is TGTGCCTGGACCCAAGGAGGCGGCGGACCCTACGAGCAGTACTTC.

V is TRBV28 and J is TRBJ2-7; maybe TRBD1 (6 bases). Germline CDR1 reads MDHEN; CDR2 reads SYDVKM. This CDR3 region has 15 residues. V lost 5 bases, J lost 4 bases, and 18 bases lay in between. The CDR3 DNA reads TGTGCCAGCAGTCCTTACAGGGTGGGGGCTTACGAGCAGTACTTC. As protein: CASSPYRVGAYEQYF.

V gene TRBV6-5 combines with J gene TRBJ2-7; TRBD1 agrees at 10 bases. The CDR3 contains 14 residues. V was pared by 5 bases and J by 6 bases, with 7 bases of the junction left unmatched. Germline V gene data show CDR1 as MNHEY and CDR2 as SVGAGI. For the CDR3, the DNA is TGTGCCAGCAGTCAACGACAGGGGGCGGGCGAGCAGTACTTC. It yields the protein CASSQRQGAGEQYF.